The clone carrying this T cell receptor beta chain came up a few times. Its antigen is undetermined. The V end lost 10 bases, the J end lost 1 base, and 8 bases lay between the germline ends. The CDR3 totals 11 residues. Looked up from germline, CDR1 is LNHDA and CDR2 is SQIVND (reference sequence). Unique molecular identifiers were incorporated during preparation of the TCRbeta library. Via MiXCR, TCRdb re-called the PCR reads, giving one row per CDR3 protein. The table records around 450,000 distinct CDR3 sequences, 10% of them present only once. This specimen belongs to a study of T-cell reconstitution after alpha-beta-depleted transplantation in children. Study-wide findings and caveats: Alpha-beta T cells present about two months after transplant were reported to originate from several hundred expanded graft clones.

This chain links TRBV19 with TRBJ2-7; D might be TRBD1 (5 bases). The origin of this receptor is a child under 10 years old with inherited bone marrow failure, due to receive a stem cell transplant. The specimen comprised PBMCs, sampled before TCRalphabeta/CD19-depleted stem cell transplant. The CDR3 bases are TGTGCCACTCAGGGATCCTACGAGCAGTACTTC. It codes for CATQGSYEQYF.